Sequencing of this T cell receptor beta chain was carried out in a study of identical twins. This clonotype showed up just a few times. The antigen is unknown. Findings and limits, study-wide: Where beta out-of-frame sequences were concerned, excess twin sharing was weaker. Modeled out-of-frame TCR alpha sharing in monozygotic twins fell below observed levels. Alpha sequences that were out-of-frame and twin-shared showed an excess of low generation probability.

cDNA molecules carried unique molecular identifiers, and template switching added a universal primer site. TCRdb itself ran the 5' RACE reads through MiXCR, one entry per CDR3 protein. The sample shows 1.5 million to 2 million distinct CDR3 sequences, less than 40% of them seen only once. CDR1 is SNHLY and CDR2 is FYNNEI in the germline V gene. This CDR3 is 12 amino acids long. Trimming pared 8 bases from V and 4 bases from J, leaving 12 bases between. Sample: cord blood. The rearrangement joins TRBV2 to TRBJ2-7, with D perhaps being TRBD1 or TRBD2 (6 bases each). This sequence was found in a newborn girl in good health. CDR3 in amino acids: CASYRGPYEQYF. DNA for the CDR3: TGTGCCAGCTATCGGGGGCCTTACGAGCAGTACTTC.